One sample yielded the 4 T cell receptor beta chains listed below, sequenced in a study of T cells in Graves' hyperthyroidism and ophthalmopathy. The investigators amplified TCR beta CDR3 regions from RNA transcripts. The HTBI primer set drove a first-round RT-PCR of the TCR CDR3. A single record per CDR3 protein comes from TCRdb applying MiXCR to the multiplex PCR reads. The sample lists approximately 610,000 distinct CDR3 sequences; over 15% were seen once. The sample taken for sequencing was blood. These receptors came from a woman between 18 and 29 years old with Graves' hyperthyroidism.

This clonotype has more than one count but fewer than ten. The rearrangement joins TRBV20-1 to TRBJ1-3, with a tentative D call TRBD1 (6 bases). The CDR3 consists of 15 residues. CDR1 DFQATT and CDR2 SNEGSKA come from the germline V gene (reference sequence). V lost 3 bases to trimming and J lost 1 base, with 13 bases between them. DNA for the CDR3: TGCAGTGCTAGCTCGGGGGCGCTGTCTGGAAACACCATATATTTT. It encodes CSASSGALSGNTIYF.

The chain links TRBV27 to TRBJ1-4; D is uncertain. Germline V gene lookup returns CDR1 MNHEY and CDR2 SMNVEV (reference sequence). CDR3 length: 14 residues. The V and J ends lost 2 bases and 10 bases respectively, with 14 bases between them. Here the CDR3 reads CASSLLTQFGKLFF. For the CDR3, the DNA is TGTGCCAGCAGTTTACTAACCCAATTTGGAAAACTGTTTTTT.

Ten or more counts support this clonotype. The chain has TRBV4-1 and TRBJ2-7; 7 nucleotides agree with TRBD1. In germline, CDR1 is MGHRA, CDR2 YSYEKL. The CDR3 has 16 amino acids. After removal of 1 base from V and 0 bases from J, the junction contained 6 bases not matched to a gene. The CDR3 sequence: CASSQGGQEVSYEQYF. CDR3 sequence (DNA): TGCGCCAGCAGCCAAGGCGGACAGGAGGTCTCCTACGAGCAGTACTTC.

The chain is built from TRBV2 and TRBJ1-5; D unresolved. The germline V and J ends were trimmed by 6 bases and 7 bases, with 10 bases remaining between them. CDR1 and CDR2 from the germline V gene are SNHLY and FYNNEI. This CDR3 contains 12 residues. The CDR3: CASREIKQPQHF. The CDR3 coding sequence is TGTGCCAGCAGGGAGATAAAGCAGCCCCAGCATTTT.